This entry is about one T cell receptor (beta chain). CDR3 size: 17 residues. CDR1 is LNHDA and CDR2 is SQIVND in the germline V gene (reference sequence). The trim removed 3 bases at V and 0 bases at J, leaving 9 bases unmatched. The data were obtained in a study of cytomegalovirus exposure and HLA in healthy donors. Amplification used 60 Vbeta primers and 13 Jbeta primers. Profiling relied on immunoSEQ multiplex PCR, and the TCRdb table lists in-frame clones only, not all of them. The sample lists about 160,000 clones; approximately 85% were seen once. The chain couples TRBV19 to TRBJ2-3, with TRBD2 matching 7 bases. The clonotype was recovered from a girl aged 2-15 years in good health and CMV-seropositive. The sequencing input was PBMCs. The CDR3 DNA sequence: TGTGCCAGTAGTATCAGCACTAGCGATAGAAGCACAGATACGCAGTATTTT. Protein: CASSISTSDRSTDTQYF.